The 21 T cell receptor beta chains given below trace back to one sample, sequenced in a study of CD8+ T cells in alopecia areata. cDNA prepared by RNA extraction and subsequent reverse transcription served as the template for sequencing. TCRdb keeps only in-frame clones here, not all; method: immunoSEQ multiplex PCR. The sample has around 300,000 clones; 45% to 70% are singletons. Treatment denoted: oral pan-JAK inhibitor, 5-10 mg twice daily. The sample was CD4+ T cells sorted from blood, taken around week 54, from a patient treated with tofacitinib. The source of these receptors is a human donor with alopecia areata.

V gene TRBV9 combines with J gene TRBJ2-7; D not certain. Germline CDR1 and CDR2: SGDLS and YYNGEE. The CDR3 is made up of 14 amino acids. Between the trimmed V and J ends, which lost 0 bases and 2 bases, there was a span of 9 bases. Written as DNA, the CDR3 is TGTGCCAGCAGCGTAGCTTCACAGACCTACGAGCAGTACTTC. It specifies CASSVASQTYEQYF.

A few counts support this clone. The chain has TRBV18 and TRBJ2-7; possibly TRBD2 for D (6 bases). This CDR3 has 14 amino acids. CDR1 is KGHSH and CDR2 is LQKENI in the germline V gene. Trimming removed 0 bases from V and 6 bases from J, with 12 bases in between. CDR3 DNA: TGTGCCAGCTCACCACCGGGGGGACCGACCGAGCAGTACTTC. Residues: CASSPPGGPTEQYF.

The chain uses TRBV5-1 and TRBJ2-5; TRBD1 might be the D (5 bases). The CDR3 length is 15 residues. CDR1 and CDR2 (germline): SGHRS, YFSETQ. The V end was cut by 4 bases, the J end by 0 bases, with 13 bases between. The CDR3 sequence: CASSLRGFDQETQYF. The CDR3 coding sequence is TGCGCCAGCAGCCTTAGGGGCTTTGACCAAGAGACCCAGTACTTC.

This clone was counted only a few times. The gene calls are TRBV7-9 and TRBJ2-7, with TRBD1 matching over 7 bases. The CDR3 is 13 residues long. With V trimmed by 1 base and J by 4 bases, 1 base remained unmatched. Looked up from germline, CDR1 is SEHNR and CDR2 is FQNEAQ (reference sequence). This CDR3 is CASSLGRGYEQYF. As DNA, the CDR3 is TGTGCCAGCAGCTTAGGCAGGGGGTACGAGCAGTACTTC.

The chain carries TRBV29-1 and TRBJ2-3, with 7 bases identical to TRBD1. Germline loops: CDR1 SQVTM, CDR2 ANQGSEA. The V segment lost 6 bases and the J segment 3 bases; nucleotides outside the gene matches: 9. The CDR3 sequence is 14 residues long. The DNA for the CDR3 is TGCAGCGTCCTGGGGGACAGTCGGACAGATACGCAGTATTTT. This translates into CSVLGDSRTDTQYF.

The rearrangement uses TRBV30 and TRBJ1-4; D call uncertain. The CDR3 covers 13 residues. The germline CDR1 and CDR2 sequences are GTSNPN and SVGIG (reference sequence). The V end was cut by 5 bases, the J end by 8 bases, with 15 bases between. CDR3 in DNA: TGTGCCTGGTGTCTTCCCGGGGAGGAAAAACTGTTTTTT. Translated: CAWCLPGEEKLFF.

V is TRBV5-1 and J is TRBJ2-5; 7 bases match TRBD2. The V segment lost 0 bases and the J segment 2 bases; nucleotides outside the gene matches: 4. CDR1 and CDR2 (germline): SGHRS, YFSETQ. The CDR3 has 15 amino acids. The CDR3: CASSLEASGQETQYF. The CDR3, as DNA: TGCGCCAGCAGCTTGGAGGCTAGCGGACAAGAGACCCAGTACTTC.

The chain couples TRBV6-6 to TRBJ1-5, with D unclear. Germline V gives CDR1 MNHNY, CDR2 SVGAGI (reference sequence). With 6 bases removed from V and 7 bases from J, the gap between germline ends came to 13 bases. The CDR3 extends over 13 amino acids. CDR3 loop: CASRLSVEQPQHF. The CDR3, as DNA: TGTGCCAGCAGGCTCAGCGTAGAGCAGCCCCAGCATTTT.

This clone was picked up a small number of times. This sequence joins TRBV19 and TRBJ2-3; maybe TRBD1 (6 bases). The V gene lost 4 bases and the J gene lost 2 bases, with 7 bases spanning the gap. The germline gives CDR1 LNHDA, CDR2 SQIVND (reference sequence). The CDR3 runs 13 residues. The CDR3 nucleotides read TGTGCCAGTAGTAGGACAGTCACAGATACGCAGTATTTT. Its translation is CASSRTVTDTQYF.

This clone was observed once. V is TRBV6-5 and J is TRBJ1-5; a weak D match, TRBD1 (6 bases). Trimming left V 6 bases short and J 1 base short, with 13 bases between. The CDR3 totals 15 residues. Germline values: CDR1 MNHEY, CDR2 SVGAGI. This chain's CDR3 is CASSRAGASNQPQHF. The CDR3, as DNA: TGTGCCAGCAGCCGCGCAGGGGCGAGCAATCAGCCCCAGCATTTT.

The CDR3 region has the DNA TGTGCCTGGTCTTGGTCAGGGCCGACCGGGGAGCTGTTTTTT. Translated, it gives CAWSWSGPTGELFF. V and J are TRBV30 and TRBJ2-2; D might be TRBD1 (5 bases). The V end was cut by 5 bases, the J end by 5 bases, with 15 bases between. In germline, CDR1 is GTSNPN, CDR2 SVGIG (reference sequence). CDR3 size: 14 residues.

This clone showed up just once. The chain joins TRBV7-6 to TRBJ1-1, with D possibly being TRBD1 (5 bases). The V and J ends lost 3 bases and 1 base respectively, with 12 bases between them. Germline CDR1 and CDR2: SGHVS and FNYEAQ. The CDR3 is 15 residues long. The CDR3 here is CASSLGIQENTEAFF. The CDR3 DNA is TGTGCCAGCAGCTTGGGAATACAGGAGAACACTGAAGCTTTCTTT.

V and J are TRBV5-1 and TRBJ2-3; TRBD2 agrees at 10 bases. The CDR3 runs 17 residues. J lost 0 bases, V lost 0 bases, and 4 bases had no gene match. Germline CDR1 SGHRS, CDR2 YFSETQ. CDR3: CASSLGLAGASTDTQYF. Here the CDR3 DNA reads TGCGCCAGCAGCTTGGGGCTAGCGGGGGCAAGCACAGATACGCAGTATTTT.

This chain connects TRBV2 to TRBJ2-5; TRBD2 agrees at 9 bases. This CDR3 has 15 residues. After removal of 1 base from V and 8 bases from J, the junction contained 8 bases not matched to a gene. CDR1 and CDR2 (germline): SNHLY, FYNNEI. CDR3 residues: CASSEEDTAGGTQYF. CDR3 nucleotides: TGTGCCAGCAGTGAAGAGGATACAGCGGGGGGAACCCAGTACTTC.

The CDR3 region has the DNA TGTGCCAGCAGCTTACTGGGGAATGGGGAGCAGTACTTC. This sequence encodes CASSLLGNGEQYF. The chain has TRBV7-9 and TRBJ2-7, with unresolved D. Trimming removed 2 bases at V and 7 bases at J, with 12 bases between. Germline lookup yields CDR1 SEHNR and CDR2 FQNEAQ (reference sequence). CDR3 length: 13 residues.

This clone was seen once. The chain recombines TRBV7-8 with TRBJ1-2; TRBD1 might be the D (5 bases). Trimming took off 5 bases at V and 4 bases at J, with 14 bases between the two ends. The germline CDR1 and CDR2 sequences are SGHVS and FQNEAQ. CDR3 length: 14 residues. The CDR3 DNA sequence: TGTGCCAGCAGCGAACTACAGGTTTCCTATGGCTACACCTTC. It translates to CASSELQVSYGYTF.

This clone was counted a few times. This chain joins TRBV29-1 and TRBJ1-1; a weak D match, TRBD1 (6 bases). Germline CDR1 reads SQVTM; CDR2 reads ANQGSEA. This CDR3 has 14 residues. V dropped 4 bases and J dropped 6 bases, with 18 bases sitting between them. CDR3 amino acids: CSVVPPTGSPEAFF. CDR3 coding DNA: TGCAGCGTTGTCCCCCCCACAGGGTCCCCTGAAGCTTTCTTT.

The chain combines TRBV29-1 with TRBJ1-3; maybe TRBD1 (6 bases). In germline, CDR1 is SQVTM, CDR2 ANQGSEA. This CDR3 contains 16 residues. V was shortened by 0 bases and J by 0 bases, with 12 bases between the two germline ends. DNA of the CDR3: TGCAGCGTTGAAGATTCGACAGGAACCTCTGGAAACACCATATATTTT. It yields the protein CSVEDSTGTSGNTIYF.

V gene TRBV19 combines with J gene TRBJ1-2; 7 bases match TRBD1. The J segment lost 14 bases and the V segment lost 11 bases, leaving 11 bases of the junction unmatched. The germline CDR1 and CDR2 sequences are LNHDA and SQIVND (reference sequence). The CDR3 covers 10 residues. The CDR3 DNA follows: TGTGCCGCGGGAAGGGGGCTCGGTACCTTC. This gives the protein CAAGRGLGTF.

The CDR3 DNA reads TGTGCCAGCAGTGATGTCCCAGGGGGCAATGAGCAGTTCTTC. This gives the protein CASSDVPGGNEQFF. The V and J genes are TRBV2 and TRBJ2-1, with 7 bases matching TRBD1. CDR1 and CDR2 from the germline V gene are SNHLY and FYNNEI. V lost 3 bases and J lost 6; bases outside the gene matches: 5. The CDR3 covers 14 residues.

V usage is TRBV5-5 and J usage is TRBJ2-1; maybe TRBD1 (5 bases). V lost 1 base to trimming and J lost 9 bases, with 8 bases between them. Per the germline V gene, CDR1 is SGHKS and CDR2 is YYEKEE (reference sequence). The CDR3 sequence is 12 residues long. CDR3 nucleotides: TGTGCCAGCAGCTTGTCAGGGTTTGAGCAGTTCTTC. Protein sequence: CASSLSGFEQFF.